Sequencing of this TCR beta chain was carried out in a study of neurological immune-mediated disorders. The CDR3 runs 16 residues. Trimming at V came to 6 bases and at J to 1 base, leaving 6 bases not matched to a gene. CDR1 is WSHSY and CDR2 is SAAADI in the germline V gene. This clonotype was seen many times. Synthesis of cDNA was performed by 5'RACE using 10-nucleotide random UMIs. TCRdb ran MiXCR on the 5' RACE reads and lists one entry per CDR3 protein. The table includes 25,000 to 30,000 distinct CDR3 sequences, more than 6.5% detected once. PBMCs stored at -80 C, 2 million in total, were the source of the unsorted libraries.

The specimen was PBMCs. The clonotype comes from a woman between 45 and 60 years old in good health. The rearrangement uses TRBV10-2 and TRBJ2-7, with 13 bases that match TRBD2. The CDR3, as DNA: TGCGCCAGCAGGGCCTCGGGACTAGCGGGGTCCTACGAGCAGTACTTC. This codes for CASRASGLAGSYEQYF.